The T cell receptor beta chain described here comes from a study of the immune and genomic landscape of osteosarcoma (dated by TCRdb to 2020 to 2021). About the full investigation: The overall cohort was composed of 48 pediatric and adult patients with high-grade osteosarcoma, and a median age at diagnosis of about 25 years (range roughly 5-85) was recorded. The goal of the study was to explain why immune checkpoint inhibitors have shown limited clinical activity in osteosarcoma. The cohort was enriched for poor-risk disease, as unfavorable pathologic response to standard therapy was shown in less than 80% of the cohort and less than 70% of the cohort were deceased. In the overall cohort, roughly 59% of patients were male, and localized disease at diagnosis was presented by around 77% of patients. The study profiled osteosarcoma specimens with whole genome, RNA and T-cell receptor sequencing plus immunohistochemistry and reverse phase protein arrays to define immunogenic potential. Each of a few patients provided two samples from the same tumor site. TCR sequencing results were integrated with transcriptome, protein array and immunostaining data to characterize the osteosarcoma immunogenomic landscape. Results and caveats for the whole study, not just this receptor: No statistical method determined sample size because osteosarcoma is rare and all possible samples were collected. Although TCR productive clonality was higher in the immune-hot C3 cluster than in the cold C1 cluster, TCR productive clonality was still low overall. Productive TCR clonality was found to be low overall, with an average of 0.09 and a maximum of 0.3, which suggested limited T-cell clonal expansion. In five cases, the repertoire was dominated by a single hyperexpanded clone, and fewer than 100 T-cell clonotypes were detected in all five cases. Rather than matched normal tissue, external data from normal skin and healthy peripheral blood provided the clonality benchmarks. Along with the frozen tumor specimens, matched blood was collected from just a couple of patients.

Details on this clone: Its target antigen remains unknown. Base qualities are missing; no much larger clone stands one base away.

Relative to germline, V is 5 bases shorter and J is 5 bases shorter, with 18 bases between their ends. Including the terminal cysteine and phenylalanine, the CDR3 comprises 15 residues. The CDR3 DNA has 45 bases and is translated from base 1. CDR1 SEHNR and CDR2 FQNEAQ are derived from the germline V gene (reference sequence). The specimens were post-treatment primary, local recurrence and metastasis tumors obtained from patients with a poor prognosis. TCR beta chain CDR3 regions were immunosequenced using the ImmunoSEQ Assay (Adaptive Biotechnologies). The study's own analysis went as follows. The ImmunoSEQ Analyzer platform was used to export TCRB rearrangements, read counts, read proportions and gene usage. T-cell clonality was calculated from productive rearrangements as 1 minus Pielou's evenness. In the clonal space homeostasis analysis, clonotypes were binned as rare, small, medium, large or hyperexpanded (0.01 to 1 of the repertoire). TCR productive clonality was compared across immune clusters C1, C2 and C3 using the Wilcoxon rank sum test. In its TCRdb copy, this immuneACCESS table keeps in-frame sequences only and misses some clones. Where compared with another copy, unresolved V genes explain less than half of these, and the others have no known cause. From that table come the V and J calls and clone size; the DNA was used to work out D and trimming. The table for this sample lists under 11,000 clones; 55% to 75% of them were counted only once. Roughly 18% of the sample belongs to the ten largest clones.

The clonotype comes from a human donor with osteosarcoma. The specimen sequenced was osteosarcoma tumor tissue from the lung. The chain joins TRBV7-9 to TRBJ1-1; matching of 5 bases hints at TRBD1 as the D gene. CDR3 loop: CASSAGMGVGTEAFF. The sequenced DNA is TGTGCCAGCAGCGCGGGGATGGGGGTCGGAACTGAAGCTTTCTTT.